The sequence of this T cell receptor (beta chain) was determined in a study of T cell repertoires in cytomegalovirus infection. Study-wide results and caveats: Cumulated frequencies of public TCR beta families served to identify carriers of CMV plus the relevant HLA.

Germline loops: CDR1 SGHVS, CDR2 FNYEAQ. The length of the CDR3 is 14 residues. Trimming took 1 base from V and 5 from J, leaving 12 bases between them. TCRdb passed the reads through MiXCR, listing each CDR3 protein once. This table holds around 230,000 distinct CDR3 sequences, around 35% found once. On this clonotype: Its specificity is not known.

This TCR was sampled from a human donor in good health (CMV status not recorded). Some clones in this sample may be carry-over from other donors' samples. The V call is TRBV7-6, the J call TRBJ2-7; D is possibly TRBD1 (6 bases). The sample here was CD8+ T cells from cultured PBMCs, taken from culture after CMV antigen stimulation. CDR3 residues: CASSLEQGFDEQYF. The DNA of the CDR3 is TGTGCCAGCAGCTTAGAACAGGGTTTTGACGAGCAGTACTTC.